Listed below are T cell receptor beta chains from one sample, sequenced in a study of regulatory T cells in long-lasting Graves disease. TCRdb reprocessed the multiplex PCR reads via MiXCR and lists one record per CDR3 protein. The sample lists approximately 270,000 distinct CDR3 sequences, under 20% occurring once. These data were also reused for a study on T cells in Graves' hyperthyroidism and ophthalmopathy.

The material sequenced was peripheral blood mononuclear cells (PBMCs), taken at new diagnosis, from a patient treated with antithyroid drugs. The receptors shown here come from a woman in her 30s with Graves disease. Each CDR3 is given with its conserved first and last residue. Each record gives: D gene, J gene, clone size, V gene, CDR3 protein, CDR3 DNA. The D gene is left open where the match is weak. Rows may omit the clone size; those that give it use once, few, many or a size class.

d_call: NA
j_call: TRBJ1-1
clone_size: many
v_call: TRBV12-5
cdr3_aa: CASGLVLGAGRMNTEAFF
cdr3_nt: TGTGCTAGTGGTTTGGTATTGGGGGCTGGAAGAATGAACACTGAAGCTTTCTTT

d_call: NA
j_call: TRBJ2-3
clone_size: many
v_call: TRBV7-9
cdr3_aa: CASSLGIAATSTDTQYF
cdr3_nt: TGTGCCAGCAGCCTCGGAATAGCTGCTACTAGCACAGATACGCAGTATTTT

d_call: TRBD2
j_call: TRBJ2-2
clone_size: many
v_call: TRBV20-1
cdr3_aa: CSASRQGGAGELFF
cdr3_nt: TGCAGTGCTAGTCGTCAGGGAGGGGCCGGGGAGCTGTTTTTT

d_call: NA
j_call: TRBJ1-1
clone_size: many
v_call: TRBV20-1
cdr3_aa: CSAKRGGITEAFF
cdr3_nt: TGCAGTGCTAAACGGGGAGGGATCACTGAAGCTTTCTTT

d_call: NA
j_call: TRBJ1-4
clone_size: many
v_call: TRBV7-2
cdr3_aa: CASSLEGVKLFF
cdr3_nt: TGTGCCAGCAGCTTGGAGGGGGTCAAACTGTTTTTT

d_call: TRBD2
j_call: TRBJ2-7
clone_size: many
v_call: TRBV2
cdr3_aa: CASRKRGAPGEQYF
cdr3_nt: TGTGCCAGCAGGAAGCGGGGGGCCCCCGGCGAGCAGTACTTC

d_call: TRBD2
j_call: TRBJ2-1
clone_size: many
v_call: TRBV3-1
cdr3_aa: CASSQTGTSGRTYNEQFF
cdr3_nt: TGTGCCAGCAGCCAAACCGGGACTAGCGGCCGAACCTACAATGAGCAGTTCTTC

d_call: NA
j_call: TRBJ2-2
clone_size: many
v_call: TRBV3-1
cdr3_aa: CASSQGRSNTGELFF
cdr3_nt: TGTGCCAGCAGCCAAGGGCGCTCGAACACCGGGGAGCTGTTTTTT

d_call: NA
j_call: TRBJ2-5
clone_size: many
v_call: TRBV12-3/TRBV12-4
cdr3_aa: CASSPLPSRRETQYF
cdr3_nt: TGTGCCAGCAGTCCTCTCCCCTCTCGGAGAGAGACCCAGTACTTC

d_call: NA
j_call: TRBJ2-7
clone_size: few
v_call: TRBV14
cdr3_aa: CASSQVATYEQYF
cdr3_nt: TGTGCCAGCAGCCAAGTCGCCACCTACGAGCAGTACTTC

d_call: NA
j_call: TRBJ1-1
clone_size: many
v_call: TRBV2
cdr3_aa: CASSSQENTEAFF
cdr3_nt: TGTGCCAGCAGCTCCCAGGAGAACACTGAAGCTTTCTTT

d_call: NA
j_call: TRBJ2-3
clone_size: NA
v_call: TRBV14
cdr3_aa: CASSQSGMRTDTQYF
cdr3_nt: TGTGCCAGCAGCCAGTCAGGGATGAGGACAGATACGCAGTATTTT

d_call: NA
j_call: TRBJ1-6
clone_size: many
v_call: TRBV6-1
cdr3_aa: CASRSFQRDILHF
cdr3_nt: TGTGCCAGCAGGTCATTCCAGCGGGATATCCTCCACTTT

d_call: NA
j_call: TRBJ1-1
clone_size: many
v_call: TRBV7-9
cdr3_aa: CASSLGTREAFF
cdr3_nt: TGTGCCAGCAGCTTAGGAACTCGTGAAGCTTTCTTT

d_call: NA
j_call: TRBJ1-2
clone_size: many
v_call: TRBV9
cdr3_aa: CASSVEGIPGSGYTF
cdr3_nt: TGTGCCAGCAGCGTAGAAGGTATACCAGGGAGTGGCTACACCTTC

d_call: NA
j_call: TRBJ1-3
clone_size: many
v_call: TRBV12-5
cdr3_aa: CASGLPGTANTIYF
cdr3_nt: TGTGCTAGTGGCCTTCCCGGGACGGCAAACACCATATATTTT

d_call: TRBD1
j_call: TRBJ1-2
clone_size: NA
v_call: TRBV3-1
cdr3_aa: CASSQGQGGGYTF
cdr3_nt: TGTGCCAGCAGCCAAGGACAGGGTGGTGGCTACACCTTC

d_call: NA
j_call: TRBJ2-5
clone_size: once
v_call: TRBV14
cdr3_aa: CASGQAMGETQYF
cdr3_nt: TGTGCCAGCGGCCAAGCAATGGGTGAGACCCAGTACTTC

d_call: TRBD1
j_call: TRBJ1-3
clone_size: NA
v_call: TRBV10-2
cdr3_aa: CASRGTGGTGNTIYF
cdr3_nt: TGCGCCAGCAGGGGGACAGGGGGAACAGGAAACACCATATATTTT